These T cell receptor beta chains were read from a single sample in a study of OX40 agonist ivuxolimab in advanced cancers. Profiled with immunoSEQ multiplex PCR; TCRdb holds only in-frame clones, not every one. The sample has nearly 3,000 clones, more than 60% seen once. The sequencing used CD4+ or CD8+ T cells sorted from blood, collected in a trial of the OX40 agonist ivuxolimab. The source is an adult with an advanced solid tumor such as melanoma, head and neck, liver or kidney cancer. The CDR3 runs from the conserved cysteine through the conserved F or W. Each record gives: D gene, V gene, J gene, clone size, CDR3 DNA, CDR3 protein. The D gene is left open where the match is weak. Size tells how often a clone was seen (once, few, many) or the class of an expanded clone, and some rows leave it out.

TRBD1	TRBV2	TRBJ2-1	.	TGTGCCAGCATGGGGGACAGGAGCTACAATGAGCAGTTCTTC	CASMGDRSYNEQFF
TRBD2	TRBV9	TRBJ2-7	.	TGTGCCAGCAGCGCTAGCGGAGCCACAACCTACGAGCAGTACTTC	CASSASGATTYEQYF
.	TRBV7-2	TRBJ1-6	.	TGTGCCAGCAGCTTAGCAGGGGACTATAATTCACCCCTCCACTTT	CASSLAGDYNSPLHF
.	TRBV5-8	TRBJ2-1	.	TGTGCCAGCAGCTTGGAGGTACAGTACAATGAGCAGTTCTTC	CASSLEVQYNEQFF
.	TRBV15	TRBJ2-2	.	TGTGCCACCAGCAGCTCCCGCGGGGCTTCGAACACCGGGGAGCTGTTTTTT	CATSSSRGASNTGELFF
TRBD2	TRBV27	TRBJ2-1	.	TGTGCCAGCAGTAGCGGGACTAACTACAATGAGCAGTTCTTC	CASSSGTNYNEQFF
.	TRBV14	TRBJ1-2	large	TGTGCCAGCAGCCAAGTAGGAACAGGGAAGGGTTATGGCTACACCTTC	CASSQVGTGKGYGYTF
.	TRBV19	TRBJ2-2	large	TGTGCCAGTAGTATTTCCGGGGAGCTGTTTTTT	CASSISGELFF
.	TRBV7-9	TRBJ1-4	.	TGTGCCAGCAGCTTAGCGGGGGGTGAAAAACTGTTTTTT	CASSLAGGEKLFF
.	TRBV27	TRBJ2-7	.	TGTGCCAGCAGTTTATCGCCAACCTACGAGCAGTACTTC	CASSLSPTYEQYF
.	TRBV19	TRBJ1-1	.	TGTGCCAGTAGTATGGCGGTCGGGGCTGAAGCTTTCTTT	CASSMAVGAEAFF
.	TRBV15	TRBJ2-7	.	TGTGCCACCAGCAGCCCTCTAAGGGAAGGGACGGGCGAGCAGTACTTC	CATSSPLREGTGEQYF
.	TRBV19	TRBJ2-3	.	TGTGCCAGTAGTATAGGGGGAGATACGCAGTATTTT	CASSIGGDTQYF
TRBD2	TRBV7-7	TRBJ2-1	large	TGTGCCAGCAGCACCGGGAGGAGCTCCTACAATGAGCAGTTCTTC	CASSTGRSSYNEQFF
TRBD2	TRBV7-9	TRBJ2-1	.	TGTGCCAGCCCGAGCCCCCTAGGTCTAGCGGGAGGATGGGAGCAGTTCTTC	CASPSPLGLAGGWEQFF
TRBD1	TRBV11-2	TRBJ1-1	.	TGTGCCAGCAGCCAAGCAGGGGGAGCGGCTGAAGCTTTCTTT	CASSQAGGAAEAFF
.	TRBV11-2	TRBJ1-3	.	TGTGCCAGCAGCTTAGTCTCTGGCGGGAGCTCTGGAAACACCATATATTTT	CASSLVSGGSSGNTIYF
.	TRBV11-2	TRBJ1-1	.	TGTGCCAGCAGCTCTTTAGGGGGTGGGTTATCTGAAGCTTTCTTT	CASSSLGGGLSEAFF
.	TRBV12-1	TRBJ1-1	.	TGTGCCAGCAGCCCTCCGGGACCTTTGAACACTGAAGCTTTCTTT	CASSPPGPLNTEAFF
TRBD2	TRBV9	TRBJ2-2	.	TGTGCCAGCAGCGCCCCGACTAGCCTGAACACCGGGGAGCTGTTTTTT	CASSAPTSLNTGELFF
.	TRBV28	TRBJ1-5	.	TGTGCCAGCAGTTTCGAGGGTCGTCAGCCCCAGCATTTT	CASSFEGRQPQHF
.	TRBV7-9	TRBJ2-1	.	TGTGCCAGCAGCTCCCGGGTTCAGAGCTCCTACAATGAGCAGTTCTTC	CASSSRVQSSYNEQFF
TRBD2	TRBV6-9	TRBJ2-5	.	TGTGCCAGCTCGTGGAGCGGGGATAGGACCCAGTACTTC	CASSWSGDRTQYF
.	TRBV9	TRBJ2-2	.	TGTGCCAGCAGCTATTCCGGGGAGCTGTTTTTT	CASSYSGELFF
.	TRBV4-1	TRBJ2-5	.	TGCGCCAGCAGCCAAGATGGGCAGGTCCAAGAGACCCAGTACTTC	CASSQDGQVQETQYF
.	TRBV13	TRBJ2-2	.	TGTGCCAGCAGCTTAGATGTCGCCGGGGAGCTGTTTTTT	CASSLDVAGELFF
TRBD2	TRBV7-8	TRBJ2-5	.	TGTGCCAGCAGCTCACCTAGCGGGGGGCTGGAGGAGACCCAGTACTTC	CASSSPSGGLEETQYF
TRBD2	TRBV5-6	TRBJ2-3	.	TGTGCCAGCAGTTTCCTACTAGCGGGTATCACAGATACGCAGTATTTT	CASSFLLAGITDTQYF
.	TRBV4-2	TRBJ1-6	few	TGTGCCAGCAGCCAAGTTTGGCAGGTGGATTCACCCCTCCACTTT	CASSQVWQVDSPLHF
TRBD1	TRBV11-3	TRBJ2-7	.	TGTGCCAGCAGCCACAGGGGCTACTCCTACGAGCAGTACTTC	CASSHRGYSYEQYF
.	TRBV5-1	TRBJ2-7	.	TGCGCCAGCAGCTTGGTCGAGAGAGTCTACGAGCAGTACTTC	CASSLVERVYEQYF
TRBD2	TRBV7-9	TRBJ2-2	.	TGTGCCAGCAGCTTCCCGGGACTAGCGGGGAACACCGGGGAGCTGTTTTTT	CASSFPGLAGNTGELFF
TRBD2	TRBV27	TRBJ2-5	.	TGTGCCAGCAGTTTCGCCAGCGGGAGTGAGACCCAGTACTTC	CASSFASGSETQYF
TRBD2	TRBV28	TRBJ2-7	once	TGTGCCGCAGCGGGGGAGACTAGTTCCTACGAGCAGTACTTC	CAAAGETSSYEQYF
TRBD2	TRBV5-1	TRBJ2-1	few	TGCGCCAGCAGCTGGAGGACTAGCGGAGACAATGAGCAGTTCTTC	CASSWRTSGDNEQFF
.	TRBV4-1	TRBJ2-7	once	TGCGCCAGCAGCCATTTCCGGGAGCCCCTTGGAGAGCAGTACTTC	CASSHFREPLGEQYF
TRBD2	TRBV4-2	TRBJ2-1	.	TGTGCCAGCAGCCAAGCGGAGCGGGGGTGGAACAATGAGCAGTTCTTC	CASSQAERGWNNEQFF
.	TRBV4-1	TRBJ1-2	.	TGCGCCAGCAGCCAAGAGGGACGGACTAACTATGGCTACACCTTC	CASSQEGRTNYGYTF
TRBD1	TRBV28	TRBJ2-2	.	TGTGCCAGCAGTCACACAAACAGGGGAATCACCGGGGAGCTGTTTTTT	CASSHTNRGITGELFF
.	TRBV5-4	TRBJ2-3	.	TGTGCCAGCAGACCTCAGGGGATCCACCCAGAGGCGCAGTATTTT	CASRPQGIHPEAQYF
.	TRBV27	TRBJ2-4	.	TGTGCCACCAGCGATTTAGCCAAAAACATTCAGTACTTC	CATSDLAKNIQYF
.	TRBV7-9	TRBJ2-7	.	TGTGCCAGCAGCTTAGCGCCCGGGGGCGAGCAGTACTTC	CASSLAPGGEQYF
.	TRBV9	TRBJ2-7	.	TGTGCCAGCAGCGGGGGCGACCCCTACGAGCAGTACTTC	CASSGGDPYEQYF
TRBD2	TRBV2	TRBJ2-2	.	TGTGCCAGCAGCGTCGGGACTAGCGGGAGAGATACCGGGGAGCTGTTTTTT	CASSVGTSGRDTGELFF
.	TRBV4-2	TRBJ1-1	.	TGTGCCAGCAGCCAGGTTACCTCAGGTGGTAACACTGAAGCTTTCTTT	CASSQVTSGGNTEAFF
.	TRBV7-2	TRBJ2-3	.	TGTGCCAGCAGCTTATATGGAGAAACAGATACGCAGTATTTT	CASSLYGETDTQYF
TRBD2	TRBV4-2	TRBJ2-2	.	TGTGCCAGCAGCCTCGCCCCCGCCGGGACTAGGGGCACCGGGGAGCTGTTTTTT	CASSLAPAGTRGTGELFF
TRBD1	TRBV5-1	TRBJ1-2	.	TGCGCCAGCAGCCCTGGACAGGGGTTTAACTATGGCTACACCTTC	CASSPGQGFNYGYTF
.	TRBV5-5	TRBJ2-7	.	TGTGCCAGCAGCTTGGCGGCAGGGACCTACGAGCAGTACTTC	CASSLAAGTYEQYF
.	TRBV27	TRBJ2-5	.	TGTGCCAGCAGCTTCTTGGTGGGATCTCAAGAGACCCAGTACTTC	CASSFLVGSQETQYF
.	TRBV4-2	TRBJ2-7	.	TGTGCCAGCAGCTTGGCGGGACCTACTAGCTCCTACGAGCAGTACTTC	CASSLAGPTSSYEQYF
.	TRBV9	TRBJ2-1	.	TGTGCCAGCAGCGCCGACAGTCTCTCCTACAATGAGCAGTTCTTC	CASSADSLSYNEQFF
.	TRBV6-6	TRBJ2-1	.	TGTGCCAGCCTAGAGCACAATGAGCAGTTCTTC	CASLEHNEQFF
TRBD1	TRBV7-3	TRBJ2-7	once	TGTGCCAGCAGCCAGAAATTTACGGACAGGGGGCAATACGAGCAGTACTTC	CASSQKFTDRGQYEQYF
TRBD1	TRBV7-8	TRBJ2-7	.	TGTGCCAGCAGCTCACACAGGGGGTTCTCCTACGAGCAGTACTTC	CASSSHRGFSYEQYF
.	TRBV27	TRBJ2-1	.	TGTGCCAGCAGTCTAACCCTCGGGCCTCAGTTCTTC	CASSLTLGPQFF
.	TRBV7-8	TRBJ1-3	.	TGTGCCAGCAGCTTAACAGGAAACTCTGGAAACACCATATATTTT	CASSLTGNSGNTIYF